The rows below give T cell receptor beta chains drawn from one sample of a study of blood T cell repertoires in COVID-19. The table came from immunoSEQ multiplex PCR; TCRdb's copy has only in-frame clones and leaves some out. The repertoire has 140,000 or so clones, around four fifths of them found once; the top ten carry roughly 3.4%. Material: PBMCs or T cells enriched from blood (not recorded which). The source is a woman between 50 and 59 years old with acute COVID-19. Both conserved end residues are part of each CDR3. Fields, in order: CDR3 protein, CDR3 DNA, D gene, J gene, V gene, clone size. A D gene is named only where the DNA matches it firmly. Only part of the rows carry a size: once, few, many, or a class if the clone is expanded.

CASSYDWAPLRGPSAGPSYEQYF | TGTGCCAGCAGCTACGACTGGGCACCACTTCGGGGCCCTTCTGCGGGGCCCTCCTACGAGCAGTACTTC | . | TRBJ2-7 | TRBV16 | .
CASSLAGTSNTGELFF | TGCGCCAGCAGCTTGGCCGGGACATCGAACACCGGGGAGCTGTTTTTT | . | TRBJ2-2 | TRBV5-1 | .
CASSLGGGTDTEAFF | TGTGCCAGCAGCCTCGGTGGCGGGACTGACACTGAAGCTTTCTTT | . | TRBJ1-1 | TRBV3-1/TRBV3-2 | .
CASSLKMTGTRNQPQHF | TGTGCCAGCAGCTTAAAAATGACCGGGACACGGAATCAGCCCCAGCATTTT | . | TRBJ1-5 | TRBV14 | .
CASSISGRSGNTIYF | TGTGCCAGTAGTATATCAGGGAGGTCCGGAAACACCATATATTTT | . | TRBJ1-3 | TRBV19 | .
CASSLKGTGIVGYTF | TGTGCCAGCAGCTTGAAGGGGACAGGGATCGTCGGCTACACCTTC | TRBD1 | TRBJ1-2 | TRBV5-8 | .
CASKSGQSYGYTF | TGTGCCAGCAAATCGGGACAGTCATATGGCTACACCTTC | TRBD1 | TRBJ1-2 | TRBV27 | few
CASSPGQGNTGELFF | TGTGCCAGCTCACCGGGACAGGGGAACACCGGGGAGCTGTTTTTT | TRBD1 | TRBJ2-2 | TRBV18 | .
CASRLGRNTEAFF | TGTGCCAGCAGACTAGGACGGAACACTGAAGCTTTCTTT | . | TRBJ1-1 | TRBV6-5 | .
CASSLEGAGRANTF | TGTGCCAGCAGCTTAGAAGGAGCTGGGAGGGCAAACACCTTC | . | TRBJ1-2 | TRBV7-2 | .
CASTDSASGPYNEQFF | TGTGCCAGCACCGACTCGGCTAGCGGACCCTACAATGAGCAGTTCTTC | TRBD2 | TRBJ2-1 | TRBV2 | .
CASSWTSGSPSYNEQFF | TGCGCCAGCAGCTGGACTAGCGGGTCGCCCTCCTACAATGAGCAGTTCTTC | TRBD2 | TRBJ2-1 | TRBV5-1 | .
CASSPTTAYSNQPQHF | TGTGCCAGCTCACCAACGACAGCTTATAGCAATCAGCCCCAGCATTTT | . | TRBJ1-5 | TRBV18 | .
CASSVGGGGVQPQHF | TGTGCCAGCAGCGTAGGAGGAGGCGGGGTTCAGCCCCAGCATTTT | . | TRBJ1-5 | TRBV9 | .